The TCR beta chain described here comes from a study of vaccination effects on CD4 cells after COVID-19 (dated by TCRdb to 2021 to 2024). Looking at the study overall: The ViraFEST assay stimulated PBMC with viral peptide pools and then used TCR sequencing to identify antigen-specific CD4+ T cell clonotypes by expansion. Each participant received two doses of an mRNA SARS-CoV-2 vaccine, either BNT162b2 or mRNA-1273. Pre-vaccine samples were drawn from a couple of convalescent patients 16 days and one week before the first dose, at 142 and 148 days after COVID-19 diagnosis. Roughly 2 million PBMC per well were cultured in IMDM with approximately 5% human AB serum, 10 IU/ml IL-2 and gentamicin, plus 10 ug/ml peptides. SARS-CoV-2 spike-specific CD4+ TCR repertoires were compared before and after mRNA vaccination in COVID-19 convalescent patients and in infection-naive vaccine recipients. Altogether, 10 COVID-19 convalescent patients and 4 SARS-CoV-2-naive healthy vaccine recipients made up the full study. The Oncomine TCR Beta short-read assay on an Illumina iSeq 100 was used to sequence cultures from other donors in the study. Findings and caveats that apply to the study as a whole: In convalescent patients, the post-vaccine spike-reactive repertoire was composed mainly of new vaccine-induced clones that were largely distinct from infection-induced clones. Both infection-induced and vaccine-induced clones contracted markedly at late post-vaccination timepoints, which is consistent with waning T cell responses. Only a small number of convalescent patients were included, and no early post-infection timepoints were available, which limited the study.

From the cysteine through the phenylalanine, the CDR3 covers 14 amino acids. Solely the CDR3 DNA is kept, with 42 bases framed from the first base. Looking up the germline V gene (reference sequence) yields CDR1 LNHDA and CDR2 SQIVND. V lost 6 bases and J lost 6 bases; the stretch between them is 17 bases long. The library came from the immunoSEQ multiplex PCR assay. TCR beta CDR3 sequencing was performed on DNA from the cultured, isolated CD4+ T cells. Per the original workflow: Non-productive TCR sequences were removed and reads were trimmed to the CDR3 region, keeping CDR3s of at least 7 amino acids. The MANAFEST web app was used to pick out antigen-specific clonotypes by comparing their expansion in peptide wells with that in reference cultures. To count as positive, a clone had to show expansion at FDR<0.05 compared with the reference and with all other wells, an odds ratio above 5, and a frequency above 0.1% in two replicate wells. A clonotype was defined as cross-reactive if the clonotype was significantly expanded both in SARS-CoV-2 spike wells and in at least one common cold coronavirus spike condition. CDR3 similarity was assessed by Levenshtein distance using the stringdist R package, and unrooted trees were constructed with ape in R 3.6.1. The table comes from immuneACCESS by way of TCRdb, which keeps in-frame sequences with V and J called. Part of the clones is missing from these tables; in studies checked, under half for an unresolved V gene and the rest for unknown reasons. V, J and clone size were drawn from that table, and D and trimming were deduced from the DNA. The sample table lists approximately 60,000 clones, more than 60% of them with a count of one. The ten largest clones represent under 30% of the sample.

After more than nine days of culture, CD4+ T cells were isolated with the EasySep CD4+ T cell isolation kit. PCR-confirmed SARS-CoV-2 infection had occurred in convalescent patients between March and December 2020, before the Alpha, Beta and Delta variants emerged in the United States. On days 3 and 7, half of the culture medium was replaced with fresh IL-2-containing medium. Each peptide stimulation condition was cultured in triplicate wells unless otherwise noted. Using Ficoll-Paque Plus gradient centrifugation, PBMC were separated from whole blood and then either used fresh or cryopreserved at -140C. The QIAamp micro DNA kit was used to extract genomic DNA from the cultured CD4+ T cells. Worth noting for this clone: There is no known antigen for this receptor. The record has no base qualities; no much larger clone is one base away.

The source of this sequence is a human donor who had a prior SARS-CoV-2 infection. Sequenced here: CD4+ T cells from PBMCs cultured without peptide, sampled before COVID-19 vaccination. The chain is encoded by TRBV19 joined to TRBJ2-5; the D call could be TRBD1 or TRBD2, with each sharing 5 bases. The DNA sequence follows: TGTGCCAGTAGCACCCAGGCAGGGAGAAAGACCCAGTACTTC. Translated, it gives CASSTQAGRKTQYF.